These 4 T cell receptor beta chains share one sample of origin, sequenced in a study of T-cell memory formation after mild COVID-19. One entry per CDR3 protein results from TCRdb running MiXCR on the 5' RACE reads. The sample contains roughly 220,000 distinct CDR3 sequences, approximately 10% of which appear only once. Input material: PBMCs or a T cell subset sorted from them (not recorded which). These receptors all come from a young man who had mild COVID-19 (a few samples of this study predate the infection). Cell type and time point are not known.

Only a few counts were recorded for this clonotype. The chain employs TRBV28 and TRBJ2-2; 8 positions match TRBD2. The CDR3 runs 19 residues. Germline assignment: CDR1 MDHEN and CDR2 SYDVKM. V lost 3 bases to trimming and J lost 0 bases; unmatched junction nucleotides: 12. The CDR3 region has the DNA TGTGCCAGCAGTTTGATCCCACCGGGCGGGGGGTCGAACACCGGGGAGCTGTTTTTT. Translation gives CASSLIPPGGGSNTGELFF.

This clonotype appeared a few times. The rearrangement links TRBV20-1 to TRBJ2-7, with unresolved D. This CDR3 comprises 13 residues. CDR1 DFQATT and CDR2 SNEGSKA come from the germline V gene (reference sequence). V lost 1 base to trimming and J lost 2 bases, with 9 bases between them. CDR3 amino acids: CSARGTATYEQYF. Here the CDR3 DNA reads TGCAGTGCTAGAGGTACTGCCACCTACGAGCAGTACTTC.

This clonotype was seen only a few times. This rearrangement joins TRBV7-9 to TRBJ1-5; 9 bases fit TRBD1. This CDR3 has 15 amino acids. V was pared by 1 base and J by 5 bases, with 3 bases of the junction left unmatched. CDR1 and CDR2 from the germline V gene are SEHNR and FQNEAQ (reference sequence). CDR3 loop: CASSLGGQGYQPQHF. CDR3 in DNA: TGTGCCAGCAGCTTAGGTGGACAGGGGTATCAGCCCCAGCATTTT.

In its sample, this clonotype was seen once. V usage is TRBV12-3 or TRBV12-4 and J usage is TRBJ2-7, with 11 bases fitting TRBD2. The junction had 4 bases not matched to a gene; V was cut back by 3 bases and J by 6 bases. CDR3 length: 14 amino acids. The CDR3 DNA reads TGTGCCAGCAGTTTCGTAGCGGGAGGGTCCGAGCAGTACTTC. It encodes CASSFVAGGSEQYF.